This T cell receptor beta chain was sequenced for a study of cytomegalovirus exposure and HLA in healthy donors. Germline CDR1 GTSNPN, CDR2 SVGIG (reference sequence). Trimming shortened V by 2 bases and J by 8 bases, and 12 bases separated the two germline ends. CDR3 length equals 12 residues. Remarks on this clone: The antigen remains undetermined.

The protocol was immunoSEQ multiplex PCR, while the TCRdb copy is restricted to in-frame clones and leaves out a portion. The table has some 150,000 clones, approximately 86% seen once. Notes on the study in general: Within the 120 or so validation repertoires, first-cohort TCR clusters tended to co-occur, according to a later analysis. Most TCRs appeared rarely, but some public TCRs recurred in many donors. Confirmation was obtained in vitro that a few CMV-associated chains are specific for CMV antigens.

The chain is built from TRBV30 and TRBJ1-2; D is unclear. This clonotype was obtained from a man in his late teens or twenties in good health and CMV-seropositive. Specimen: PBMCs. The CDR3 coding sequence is TGTGCCTGGAGTCCTGGTCCCGGGGGCTACACCTTC. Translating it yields CAWSPGPGGYTF.